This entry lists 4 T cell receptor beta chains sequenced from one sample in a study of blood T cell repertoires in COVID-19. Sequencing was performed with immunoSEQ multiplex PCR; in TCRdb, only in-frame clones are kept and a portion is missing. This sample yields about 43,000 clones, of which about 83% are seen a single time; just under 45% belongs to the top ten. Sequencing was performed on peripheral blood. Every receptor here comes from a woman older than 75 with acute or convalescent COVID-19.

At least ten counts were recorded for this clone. The CDR3 protein is CATDTRLTVNQPQHF. DNA for the CDR3: TGTGCCACGGATACGAGACTTACGGTCAATCAGCCCCAGCATTTT. The V gene is TRBV28, the J gene TRBJ1-5; D is unclear. V lost 10 bases and J 3 bases, leaving 19 bases between the germline ends. CDR3 size: 15 residues. The germline gives CDR1 MDHEN, CDR2 SYDVKM.

The CDR3 loop reads CASKKDRTNAGYTF. The CDR3 region has the DNA TGTGCCAGCAAAAAGGACAGAACTAATGCTGGCTACACCTTC. V and J are TRBV6-4 and TRBJ1-2, with D possibly TRBD1 on 6 matching bases. This CDR3 spans 14 amino acids. Trimming cost V 7 bases and J 7 bases, with 19 bases left between them. CDR1 and CDR2 from the germline V gene are MRHNA and SNTAGT.

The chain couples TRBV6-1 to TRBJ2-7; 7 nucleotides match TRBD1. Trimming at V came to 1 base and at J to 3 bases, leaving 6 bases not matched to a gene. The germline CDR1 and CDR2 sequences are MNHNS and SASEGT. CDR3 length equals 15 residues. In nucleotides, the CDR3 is TGTGCCAGCAGTGAAGGAGGCAGGGGGTACTACGAGCAGTACTTC. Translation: CASSEGGRGYYEQYF.

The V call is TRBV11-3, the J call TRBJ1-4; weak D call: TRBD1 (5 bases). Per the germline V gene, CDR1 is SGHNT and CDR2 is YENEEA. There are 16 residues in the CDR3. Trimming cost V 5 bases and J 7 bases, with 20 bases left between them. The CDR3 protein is CASSHREGGEGEKLFF. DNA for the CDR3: TGTGCCAGCAGCCACCGGGAAGGAGGGGAAGGTGAAAAACTGTTTTTT.